Shown below are 7 T cell receptor beta chains from a single sample sequenced in a study of blood T cells in healthy people across ages. A sample-barcoded 5' primer and a J-beta primer mix were used in a second PCR of roughly 6 to 11 cycles. TCRdb independently ran MiXCR on the 5' RACE reads; one entry per CDR3 protein. The sample shows 850,000 to 1,100,000 distinct CDR3 sequences, 35% to 40% of them seen only once. The sample was blood. The receptors were gathered from a man between 18 and 29 years old in good health.

V gene TRBV4-1 combines with J gene TRBJ2-1, with 9 bases aligning to TRBD2. There are 17 residues in the CDR3. V shed 0 bases and J 3 bases; nucleotides not matched to a gene: 6. Germline V gives CDR1 MGHRA, CDR2 YSYEKL. The CDR3 protein is CASSQEGSGGLYNEQFF. DNA for the CDR3: TGCGCCAGCAGCCAAGAAGGTAGCGGGGGCCTCTACAATGAGCAGTTCTTC.

The genes are TRBV12-3 or TRBV12-4 and TRBJ2-1; 9 bases are a match to TRBD2. The V and J ends lost 3 bases and 7 bases, in that order; junction bases with no gene match: 7. The CDR3 has 15 residues. CDR3 amino acids: CASSFAGGRLNEQFF. The CDR3, as DNA: TGTGCCAGCAGTTTCGCGGGGGGGCGACTGAATGAGCAGTTCTTC.

The chain is built from TRBV20-1 and TRBJ2-4, with 9 bases matching TRBD1. The V and J ends lost 6 bases and 13 bases, in that order; junction bases with no gene match: 16. This CDR3 contains 14 residues. Germline CDR1 reads DFQATT; CDR2 reads SNEGSKA (reference sequence). CDR3 sequence: CSASTGTGKYEQYF. The CDR3 DNA follows: TGCAGTGCCTCAACCGGGACAGGGAAATATGAGCAGTACTTC.

This rearrangement joins TRBV29-1 to TRBJ2-3; TRBD2 matches 10 bases. This CDR3 spans 15 amino acids. The ends lost 7 bases at V and 6 bases at J; junction bases unmatched: 13. The V gene's germline CDR1 is SQVTM and CDR2 ANQGSEA. Written as DNA, the CDR3 is TGCAGCGCCCGGACTAGCGGAAGTGAATGGGATACGCAGTATTTT. Its protein is CSARTSGSEWDTQYF.

V and J are TRBV5-1 and TRBJ1-2; D call uncertain. The CDR3 has 15 amino acids. The ends were cut back, 5 bases at V and 5 bases at J, with 19 bases in the middle. Germline V CDR1 and CDR2: SGHRS, YFSETQ. The chain's CDR3 is CASSPRPGNEYGYTF. In nucleotides, the CDR3 is TGCGCCAGCAGTCCTCGGCCGGGCAATGAGTATGGCTACACCTTC. Based on the CDR3 plus reference TRBV5-1 and TRBJ1-2, the full variable domain is KAGVTQTPRYLIKTRGQQVTLSCSPISGHRSVSWYQQTPGQGLQFLFEYFSETQRNKGNFPGRFSGRQFSNSRSEMNVSTLELGDSALYLCASSPRPGNEYGYTFGSGTRLTVV.

The chain couples TRBV6-2 or TRBV6-3 to TRBJ1-5; D perhaps matches TRBD1 (6 bases). Germline values: CDR1 MNHEY, CDR2 SVGEGT. Trimming cost V 2 bases and J 3 bases, with 11 bases left between them. The CDR3 contains 15 residues. As DNA, the CDR3 is TGTGCCAGCAGTTACCCTGGACAGCACAATCAGCCCCAGCATTTT. Translation gives CASSYPGQHNQPQHF.

This chain links TRBV16 with TRBJ2-7; maybe TRBD2 (5 bases). The germline gives CDR1 KGHSY, CDR2 FQNENV. With 6 bases removed from V and 0 bases from J, the gap between germline ends came to 12 bases. The CDR3 has 14 residues. The DNA of the CDR3 is TGTGCCAGCAGGCATAGGGCGGGCTCCTACGAGCAGTACTTC. Protein: CASRHRAGSYEQYF.